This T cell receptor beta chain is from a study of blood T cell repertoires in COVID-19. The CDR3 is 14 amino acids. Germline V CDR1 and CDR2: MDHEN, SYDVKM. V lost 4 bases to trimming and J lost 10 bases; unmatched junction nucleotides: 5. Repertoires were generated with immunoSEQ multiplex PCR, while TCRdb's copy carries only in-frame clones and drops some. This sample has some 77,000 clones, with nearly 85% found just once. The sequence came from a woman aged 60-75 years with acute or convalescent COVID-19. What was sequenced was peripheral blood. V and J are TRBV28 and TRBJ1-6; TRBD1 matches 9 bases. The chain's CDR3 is CASSSGDRVSPLHF. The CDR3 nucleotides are TGTGCCAGCAGTTCGGGGGACAGGGTCTCACCCCTCCACTTT. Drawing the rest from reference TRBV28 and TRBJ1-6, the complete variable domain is DVKVTQSSRYLVKRTGEKVFLECVQDMDHENMFWYRQDPGLGLRLIYFSYDVKMKEKGDIPEGYSVSREKKERFSLILESASTNQTSMYLCASSSGDRVSPLHFGNGTRLTVT.